This TCR beta chain was captured by sequencing in a study of CD8 T cells in Susac syndrome (dated by TCRdb to between 2018 and 2020). Regarding the research as a whole: Whether CD8+ T cell activation and differentiation in Susac syndrome was antigen driven was tested using repertoire sequencing. Overall results and qualifications from the work: The TCR sequencing and HLA analysis was acknowledged to have included a relatively small number of individuals.

High-throughput TCR beta sequencing profiled peripheral blood CD8+ and CD4+ T cells from healthy donors, Susac syndrome patients and multiple sclerosis patients. The multiple sclerosis controls were treatment-naive patients whose relapsing-remitting disease, either stable or active, fulfilled the revised McDonald criteria. Bulk CD8+ and CD4+ T cells were purified by magnetic negative isolation, whereas CD8+ TEMRA cells were enriched by FACS. Blood was drawn into EDTA tubes, processed within 24 hours, and PBMCs were isolated by density gradient centrifugation. PBMCs intended for TCR sequencing were cryopreserved in liquid nitrogen and thawed later in a water bath at 37 degrees C. The sorted or isolated CD4+, CD8+ and CD8+ TEMRA cells had a purity of 90% or higher. RNA was extracted with the RNeasy kit and about 0.5 to 1 ug was reverse transcribed using random hexamers. TCR beta CDR3 regions were amplified with the immunoSEQ multiplex PCR assay covering 54 Vbeta and 13 Jbeta segments. PCR amplification bias was corrected by using a synthetic template baseline for primer optimization and computational correction. Regarding the original processing steps: Reads were annotated to V, D and J genes according to IMGT and were analyzed with immunoSEQ Analyzer, with only productive sequences retained. Clonality was calculated as one minus the Shannon entropy normalized by log2 of the number of productive unique sequences. Public and private clones were assessed among the 100 most prevalent clones of each patient and control. Clones were defined as Susac-specific if absent from the healthy and MS cohorts, from approximately 1,100 published viral clones and from other ImmuneACCESS disease sequences. Clones were called with MiXCR by TCRdb after fastp trimmed the public reads at Q25, and only in-frame beta chains were retained. Rows matching on CDR3 protein sequence are summarized as one entry with the most common DNA and genes. The V and J calls here are based on TCRdb, not the publication. A total of roughly 150,000 distinct CDR3 sequences appear in this sample, approximately 93% of them only once. Jointly, the top ten make up 0.075% to 0.095% of the sample.

This clonotype was detected only once. Its antigen is still unknown. No clone much larger than this one lies a single base away; base qualities are absent. Evidence from a single read is weak. V gives up 3 bases and J gives up 7 bases, and the segment between their germline ends measures 13 bases. The CDR3 sequence holds 14 residues, the cysteine and phenylalanine included. Kept here is only the CDR3 DNA, which spans 42 bases and is read in frame from base 1. The germline V gene (reference sequence) sets CDR1 to LGHDT and CDR2 to YNNKEL. Sequences were obtained from CD4+ T cells from PBMCs. The rearranged segments are TRBV3-1 and TRBJ2-1; the D gene is tentatively TRBD1 or TRBD2, each matching 6 bases. The source of this sequence is a human donor with multiple sclerosis. The CDR3 sequence is CASSQRDRGNEQFF. The DNA sequence is given as TGTGCCAGCAGCCAGCGGGATAGGGGGAATGAGCAGTTCTTC.